The entry below describes one T cell receptor (beta chain). V trimming: 7 bases; J trimming: 0 bases; junction bases outside the gene matches: 8. The CDR3 consists of 16 residues. Germline lookup yields CDR1 SNHLY and CDR2 FYNNEI. These data come from a study of blood T cell repertoires in COVID-19. Overall study context: Sites across the United States, Italy and Spain contributed samples from acute and convalescent COVID-19. Sample material is recorded as cDNA or gDNA derived from T cells, B-cell-depleted T cells, or PBMCs.

Source study methods: The assay estimated nucleated cells by amplifying reference gene primers. The protocol was immunoSEQ multiplex PCR, while the TCRdb copy is restricted to in-frame clones and leaves out a portion. That table gives V, J and clone size, and the DNA gave D and trimming. The repertoire holds about 250,000 clones, with 80% to 90% as singletons. This chain uses TRBV2 with TRBJ1-4, with 7 positions matching TRBD1. The clonotype comes from an elderly man with acute or convalescent COVID-19. What was sequenced was peripheral blood. CDR3 protein: CASTLGQLATNEKLFF. The CDR3 DNA sequence: TGTGCCAGCACCCTGGGACAGCTTGCAACTAATGAAAAACTGTTTTTT.